These 14 T cell receptor beta chains came from one sample sequenced in a study of shared clonotypes between healthy human individuals. TCRdb's copy holds only in-frame clones and misses some; the assay was immunoSEQ multiplex PCR. Among about 2.3 million clones listed, just under 95% were seen once. Material: naive CD4+ T cells from PBMCs. Subset: CD45RA+ positively selected. The receptors were sampled from a man younger than 35 in good health. Some clones in this sample may be carry-over from other donors' samples.

V and J are TRBV7-2 and TRBJ2-7; 7 bases are shared with TRBD1. The V segment lost 5 bases and the J segment 2 bases; nucleotides outside the gene matches: 6. Germline V gene sequence: CDR1 SGHTA, CDR2 FQGNSA. This CDR3 is built from 14 residues. CDR3 nucleotides: TGTGCCAGCAGCCGACGGACAGGAGCCTACGAGCAGTACTTC. This codes for CASSRRTGAYEQYF.

J is TRBJ2-7 and V is TRBV7-9; TRBD2 might be the D (5 bases). The CDR3 is made up of 14 amino acids. Looked up from germline, CDR1 is SEHNR and CDR2 is FQNEAQ (reference sequence). V lost 4 bases to trimming and J lost 3 bases, with 13 bases between them. For the CDR3, the DNA is TGTGCCAGCAGCTCCCCGCGGACTGACTACGAGCAGTACTTC. Translated: CASSSPRTDYEQYF.

As regards this clone: Distinct nucleotide sequences in the sample also encode this CDR3. The rearrangement joins TRBV5-1 to TRBJ1-1, with D possibly being TRBD1 (6 bases). The V end was cut by 3 bases, the J end by 1 base, with 10 bases between. This CDR3 has 14 amino acids. CDR1 is SGHRS and CDR2 is YFSETQ in the germline V gene. The CDR3 DNA follows: TGCGCCAGCAGCTCACAGGGCCCGAACACTGAAGCTTTCTTT. Translated: CASSSQGPNTEAFF.

The chain has TRBV28 and TRBJ1-5; no firm D call. The V and J ends lost 8 bases and 0 bases respectively, with 14 bases between them. Germline V gene sequence: CDR1 MDHEN, CDR2 SYDVKM. This CDR3 is 15 amino acids long. The DNA for the CDR3 is TGTGCCAGCCTTTTATTTAGGGATAGCAATCAGCCCCAGCATTTT. It is translated as CASLLFRDSNQPQHF.

The chain uses TRBV7-9 and TRBJ1-5; perhaps TRBD1 as D (5 bases). V was shortened by 5 bases and J by 3 bases, with 17 bases between the two germline ends. Germline lookup yields CDR1 SEHNR and CDR2 FQNEAQ (reference sequence). The CDR3 has 16 residues. CDR3 coding DNA: TGTGCCAGCAGCGCCCGGGGGAGGCCCCCCAATCAGCCCCAGCATTTT. This encodes CASSARGRPPNQPQHF.

The gene calls are TRBV7-3 and TRBJ2-2, with 13 bases aligning to TRBD2. The germline gives CDR1 SGHTA, CDR2 FQGTGA. The CDR3 runs 16 residues. Unmatched junction bases numbered 3, after V lost 2 bases and J lost 6 bases. The CDR3 sequence is CASSLLGLAGAGELFF. As DNA, the CDR3 is TGTGCCAGCAGCTTATTAGGACTAGCGGGAGCCGGGGAGCTGTTTTTT.

Note on this clone: The sample contains more than one DNA sequence encoding this CDR3. The gene calls are TRBV7-2 and TRBJ2-6, with 7 nucleotides matching TRBD2. This CDR3 has 15 residues. J gave up 4 bases and V 3 bases, and 3 bases lay outside the gene matches. Germline loops: CDR1 SGHTA, CDR2 FQGNSA. CDR3 residues: CASSLGGTGANVLTF. The CDR3 DNA is TGTGCCAGCAGCTTGGGGGGGACCGGGGCCAACGTCCTGACTTTC.

The chain links TRBV6-1 to TRBJ1-5; 7 bases line up with TRBD1. Trimming removed 6 bases from V and 4 bases from J; junction bases left unmatched: 6. From germline, CDR1 is MNHNS and CDR2 SASEGT. The CDR3 extends over 14 amino acids. In DNA, the CDR3 is TGTGCCAGCAGCGAGACAGGGTGGAATCAGCCCCAGCATTTT. This codes for CASSETGWNQPQHF.

This clone was counted once. The rearrangement links TRBV5-4 to TRBJ2-3, with 8 bases that match TRBD2. Per germline, CDR1 SGHNT and CDR2 YYREEE (reference sequence). The CDR3 contains 16 residues. Trimming cost V 3 bases and J 2 bases; bases outside gene matches: 8. CDR3 bases: TGTGCCAGCAGCTCCCCGACTAGCGCAAACACAGATACGCAGTATTTT. Its protein is CASSSPTSANTDTQYF.

The chain carries TRBV30 and TRBJ2-2; D call uncertain. The CDR3 is made up of 13 amino acids. Germline V gene sequence: CDR1 GTSNPN, CDR2 SVGIG (reference sequence). Trimming took off 1 base at V and 6 bases at J, with 9 bases between the two ends. The chain's CDR3 is CAWSETRAGELFF. The CDR3 DNA is TGTGCCTGGAGTGAGACCCGCGCCGGGGAGCTGTTTTTT. Supplemented by reference TRBV30 and TRBJ2-2, the full variable domain reads SQTIHQWPATLVQPVGSPLSLECTVEGTSNPNLYWYRQAAGRGLQLLFYSVGIGQISSEVPQNLSASRPQDRQFILSSKKLLLSDSGFYLCAWSETRAGELFFGEGSRLTVL.

The CDR3 is CATSRDEPGVSLYEQYF. CDR3 coding DNA: TGTGCCACCAGCAGAGACGAGCCGGGAGTTAGCCTCTACGAGCAGTACTTC. The chain uses TRBV15 and TRBJ2-7; D possibly corresponds to TRBD2 (6 bases). This CDR3 spans 17 amino acids. The germline V gene encodes CDR1 LNHNV and CDR2 YYDKDF (reference sequence). V lost 0 bases and J lost 3, with 18 bases in between.

This chain joins TRBV18 and TRBJ2-7; 13 bases map to TRBD2. Trimming at V came to 2 bases and at J to 4 bases, leaving 2 bases not matched to a gene. Germline V gene sequence: CDR1 KGHSH, CDR2 LQKENI. The CDR3 length is 15 residues. CDR3 loop: CASSPTLAGGYEQYF. The CDR3 DNA is TGTGCCAGCTCACCAACACTAGCGGGAGGGTACGAGCAGTACTTC.

DNA for the CDR3: TGTGCCAGCGGCCAGAATCGTATACCCCTCAAAGAGACCCAGTACTTC. Its protein product is CASGQNRIPLKETQYF. The rearrangement joins TRBV27 to TRBJ2-5, with D uncertain. V was trimmed by 8 bases and J by 3 bases, leaving 22 bases between them. In germline, CDR1 is MNHEY, CDR2 SMNVEV (reference sequence). The CDR3 consists of 16 residues.

The genes are TRBV18 and TRBJ1-1, with a tentative D call TRBD1 (5 bases). V lost 2 bases and J 3 bases, leaving 13 bases between the germline ends. This CDR3 comprises 15 residues. Germline assignment: CDR1 KGHSH and CDR2 LQKENI. The CDR3 spells CASSPWAGLDTEAFF. Written as DNA, the CDR3 is TGTGCCAGCTCACCATGGGCGGGACTCGACACTGAAGCTTTCTTT.